This passage covers 5 T cell receptor beta chains from one sample sequenced in a study of cytomegalovirus exposure and HLA in healthy donors. Both 60 Vbeta primers and 13 Jbeta primers went into the PCR. Profiling relied on immunoSEQ multiplex PCR, and the TCRdb table lists in-frame clones only, not all of them. The data contain some 190,000 clones, 75% to 85% of them singletons. The material sequenced was PBMCs. Receptor source: a woman aged 30 to 39 in good health and CMV-seropositive.

The V gene is TRBV10-1, the J gene TRBJ2-5; D gene ambiguous. CDR1 is WNHNN, CDR2 SYGVQD, per germline (reference sequence). The CDR3 extends over 13 amino acids. The V gene lost 0 bases and the J gene lost 5 bases, with 7 bases spanning the gap. CDR3: CASSESGWETQYF. Written as DNA, the CDR3 is TGCGCCAGCAGTGAGTCCGGGTGGGAGACCCAGTACTTC.

This CDR3 reads CASSSGTDTQETQYF. In nucleotides, the CDR3 is TGTGCCAGCAGCTCCGGGACAGATACTCAAGAGACCCAGTACTTC. This chain connects TRBV11-3 to TRBJ2-5; 7 bases agree with TRBD1. Trimming removed 4 bases from V and 2 bases from J; junction bases left unmatched: 7. Germline V gives CDR1 SGHNT, CDR2 YENEEA. The CDR3 loop spans 15 amino acids.

The chain uses TRBV11-2 and TRBJ2-2; D is unresolved. The germline gives CDR1 SGHAT, CDR2 FQNNGV. V gave up 1 base and J gave up 1 base, with 7 bases separating them. The CDR3 totals 15 residues. The CDR3 DNA sequence: TGTGCCAGCAGCTTAGGGCGCGGGAACACCGGGGAGCTGTTTTTT. This codes for CASSLGRGNTGELFF.

V gene TRBV7-2 combines with J gene TRBJ1-5; 7 bases are a match to TRBD1. The CDR3 length is 15 residues. Germline values: CDR1 SGHTA, CDR2 FQGNSA. The junction had 3 bases not matched to a gene; V was cut back by 0 bases and J by 4 bases. CDR3 protein: CASSLAGGANQPQHF. In DNA form, the CDR3 reads TGTGCCAGCAGCTTAGCAGGGGGCGCAAATCAGCCCCAGCATTTT.

The chain uses TRBV2 and TRBJ1-5, with D unclear. Germline values: CDR1 SNHLY, CDR2 FYNNEI. This CDR3 comprises 14 residues. The V gene lost 3 bases and the J gene lost 3 bases, with 9 bases spanning the gap. The CDR3 region has the DNA TGTGCCAGCAGTGATCCTATCTTCAATCAGCCCCAGCATTTT. It yields the protein CASSDPIFNQPQHF.